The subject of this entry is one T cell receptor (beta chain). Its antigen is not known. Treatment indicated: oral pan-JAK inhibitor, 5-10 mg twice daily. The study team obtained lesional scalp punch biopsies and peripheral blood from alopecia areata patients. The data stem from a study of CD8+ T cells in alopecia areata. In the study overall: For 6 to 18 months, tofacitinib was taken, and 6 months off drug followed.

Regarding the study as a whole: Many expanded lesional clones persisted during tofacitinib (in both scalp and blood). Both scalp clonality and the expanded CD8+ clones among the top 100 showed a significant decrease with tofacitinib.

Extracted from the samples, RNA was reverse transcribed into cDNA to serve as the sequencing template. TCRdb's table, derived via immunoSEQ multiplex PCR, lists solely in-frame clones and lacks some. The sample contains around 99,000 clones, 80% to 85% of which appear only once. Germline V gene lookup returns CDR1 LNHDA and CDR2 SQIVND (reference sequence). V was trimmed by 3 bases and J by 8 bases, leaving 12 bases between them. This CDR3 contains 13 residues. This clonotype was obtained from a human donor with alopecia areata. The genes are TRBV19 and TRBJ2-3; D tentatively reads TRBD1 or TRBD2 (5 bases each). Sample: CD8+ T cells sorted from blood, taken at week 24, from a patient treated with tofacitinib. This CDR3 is CASSMGTLATQYF. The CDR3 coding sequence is TGTGCCAGTAGTATGGGGACCCTGGCTACGCAGTATTTT.